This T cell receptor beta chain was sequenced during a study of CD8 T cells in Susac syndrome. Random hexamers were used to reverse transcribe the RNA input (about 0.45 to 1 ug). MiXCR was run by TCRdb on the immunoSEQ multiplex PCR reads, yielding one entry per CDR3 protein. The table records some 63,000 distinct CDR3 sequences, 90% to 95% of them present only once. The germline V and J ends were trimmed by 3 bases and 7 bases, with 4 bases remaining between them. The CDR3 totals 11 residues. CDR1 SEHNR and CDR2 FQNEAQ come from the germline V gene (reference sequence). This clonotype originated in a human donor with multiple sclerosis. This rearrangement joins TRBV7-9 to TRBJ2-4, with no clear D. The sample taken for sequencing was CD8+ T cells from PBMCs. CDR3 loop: CASSFGNIQYF. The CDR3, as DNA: TGTGCCAGCAGCTTTGGTAACATTCAGTACTTC.